These 17 T cell receptor beta chains share one sample of origin, sequenced in a study of blood T cells in healthy people across ages. Together with a sample-barcoded 5' primer, a J-beta primer mix was included in a second PCR lasting about 6 to 11 cycles. TCRdb recomputed calls from the 5' RACE reads with MiXCR, one row per CDR3 protein. This sample yields about 970,000 distinct CDR3 sequences, of which 51% are seen a single time; 20% to 25% belongs to the top ten. The sample comprised blood. The origin of the receptors is a woman aged 55-69 years in good health.

In this sample, this clonotype turned up a few times. The V call is TRBV29-1, the J call TRBJ2-1; possibly TRBD2 for D (5 bases). CDR3 size: 13 residues. V was cut by 7 bases and J by 3 bases, with 13 bases left in between. The germline CDR1 and CDR2 sequences are SQVTM and ANQGSEA. Written as DNA, the CDR3 is TGCAGCGGAGCGGTCTCTTTCTACAATGAGCAGTTCTTC. Its protein product is CSGAVSFYNEQFF.

About this clonotype itself: Just one base apart from a much larger clone, this may be a read error. The CDR3 sequence: CASSQDQGGARGTQFF. CDR3 in DNA: TGTGCCAGCAGCCAAGATCAAGGGGGAGCACGGGGGACCCAGTTCTTC. The V gene is TRBV4-2, the J gene TRBJ2-1; D may be TRBD1 or TRBD2 (6 bases each). This CDR3 has 16 amino acids. The V gene's germline CDR1 is LGHNA and CDR2 YNFKEQ. Trimming removed 0 bases from V and 13 bases from J, with 22 bases in between.

This clonotype was counted a few times. The chain uses TRBV10-2 and TRBJ2-7, with a weak D call TRBD2 (5 bases). Germline V lookup: CDR1 WSHSY, CDR2 SAAADI. The CDR3 has 14 amino acids. V was shortened by 3 bases and J by 7 bases, with 16 bases between the two germline ends. CDR3 protein: CASSDQFGVPEQYF. CDR3 sequence (DNA): TGCGCCAGCAGTGACCAATTCGGGGTTCCTGAGCAGTACTTC.

This clonotype was detected a few times. V usage is TRBV5-1 and J usage is TRBJ2-5, with TRBD2 identical over 7 bases. Trimming cost V 4 bases and J 3 bases; bases outside gene matches: 9. This CDR3 comprises 15 residues. Germline values: CDR1 SGHRS, CDR2 YFSETQ. The CDR3 DNA follows: TGCGCCAGCAGCCCTATCCTAGCGGCTAAAGAGACCCAGTACTTC. Its translation is CASSPILAAKETQYF.

CDR3 nucleotide sequence: TGTGCCAGCAGTCCCCCGAGAGTTCTAGTAAACGATGAGCAGTTCTTC. Its protein is CASSPPRVLVNDEQFF. This sequence joins TRBV6-2 or TRBV6-3 and TRBJ2-1, with D hard to call. The CDR3 sequence is 16 residues long. CDR1 is MNHEY, CDR2 SVGEGT, per germline. V lost 5 bases, J lost 8 bases, and 22 bases lay in between.

This clonotype turned up a few times. V is TRBV29-1 and J is TRBJ1-2; TRBD1 aligns across 9 bases. The germline V gene encodes CDR1 SQVTM and CDR2 ANQGSEA. The V segment lost 1 base and the J segment 5 bases; nucleotides outside the gene matches: 5. CDR3 length equals 14 residues. CDR3 sequence: CSVEARDRVYGYTF. The CDR3 DNA reads as TGCAGCGTTGAAGCGAGGGACAGGGTTTATGGCTACACCTTC.

This clonotype came up a few times. The V gene is TRBV29-1, the J gene TRBJ2-3; TRBD1 matches at 10 bases. CDR1 SQVTM and CDR2 ANQGSEA come from the germline V gene. Germline trimming cut 6 bases from V and 3 bases from J; bases unmatched to any gene: 6. The length of the CDR3 is 14 residues. The CDR3 spells CSVRGQGRTDTQYF. Here the CDR3 DNA reads TGCAGCGTCAGGGGACAGGGGAGGACAGATACGCAGTATTTT.

This clonotype was picked up one time. The chain carries TRBV3-1 and TRBJ2-7; D ambiguous. Per germline, CDR1 LGHDT and CDR2 YNNKEL (reference sequence). The CDR3 length is 13 residues. Between the trimmed V and J ends, which lost 0 bases and 4 bases, there was a span of 7 bases. The CDR3: CASSQDTPYEQYF. CDR3 nucleotide sequence: TGTGCCAGCAGCCAAGATACGCCGTACGAGCAGTACTTC.

This clonotype was observed a few times. The chain's CDR3 is CASGSGSRYEQYF. CDR3 sequence (DNA): TGTGCCAGCGGGAGCGGGTCGCGCTACGAGCAGTACTTC. The V call is TRBV7-2, the J call TRBJ2-7, with D perhaps matching TRBD2 (6 bases). This CDR3 spans 13 amino acids. CDR1 is SGHTA and CDR2 is FQGNSA in the germline V gene. V lost 8 bases, J lost 3 bases, and 14 bases lay in between.

This clonotype was seen once. CDR3 nucleotides: TGTGCCAGCAGCCACATTCGGGAGGGCAGAGAGACCCAGTACTTC. This translates into CASSHIREGRETQYF. The chain has TRBV7-6 and TRBJ2-5; TRBD2 matches at 8 bases. V was clipped by 5 bases and J by 4 bases; unmatched bases: 9. The CDR3 totals 15 residues. Germline V gene data show CDR1 as SGHVS and CDR2 as FNYEAQ.

This clonotype has just a few counts. J is TRBJ2-2 and V is TRBV4-2, with 15 bases identical to TRBD2. V shed 2 bases, J shed 7 bases, and the junction held 5 bases outside the gene matches. The germline V gene has CDR1 LGHNA and CDR2 YNFKEQ. This CDR3 is built from 17 residues. The CDR3 loop is CASSQWTSGRAVGELFF. Written as DNA, the CDR3 is TGTGCCAGCAGCCAATGGACTAGCGGGAGGGCCGTCGGGGAGCTGTTTTTT.

The V gene is TRBV20-1, the J gene TRBJ2-7; D ambiguous. Per germline, CDR1 DFQATT and CDR2 SNEGSKA (reference sequence). Trimming cost V 8 bases and J 6 bases, with 17 bases left between them. CDR3 size: 12 residues. The CDR3 sequence: CSTQGPRCEQYF. The CDR3 coding sequence is TGCAGTACCCAAGGGCCCCGCTGCGAGCAGTACTTC.

V is TRBV7-2 and J is TRBJ2-2; D gene unclear. The V and J ends lost 5 bases and 6 bases respectively, with 10 bases between them. The CDR3 covers 13 residues. CDR1 SGHTA and CDR2 FQGNSA come from the germline V gene. The CDR3 sequence: CASSTSRSGELFF. In DNA, the CDR3 is TGTGCCAGCAGCACTTCTAGATCCGGGGAGCTGTTTTTT.

The rearrangement joins TRBV12-3 or TRBV12-4 to TRBJ2-7; weak D call: TRBD2 (5 bases). The CDR3 totals 15 residues. V was clipped by 5 bases and J by 5 bases, with 19 bases between them. CDR3 amino acids: CASSPARREGDEQYF. The CDR3 DNA sequence: TGTGCCAGCAGTCCGGCCCGGAGAGAGGGAGACGAGCAGTACTTC.

V usage is TRBV4-1 and J usage is TRBJ2-5; perhaps TRBD2 as D (7 bases). This CDR3 has 14 amino acids. Germline CDR1 reads MGHRA; CDR2 reads YSYEKL. Trimming pared 7 bases from V and 5 bases from J, leaving 17 bases between. DNA of the CDR3: TGCGCCAGCAAAAATCTAAGGGGGGGGGAGACCCAGTACTTC. Protein product: CASKNLRGGETQYF.

The CDR3 nucleotides read TGTGCCTGGAGTTTCCCAGGGGCGGCCTACAATGAGCAGTTCTTC. As protein: CAWSFPGAAYNEQFF. The rearrangement links TRBV30 to TRBJ2-1; possibly TRBD1 for D (6 bases). V was shortened by 2 bases and J by 2 bases, with 13 bases between the two germline ends. The CDR3 is made up of 15 amino acids. Germline loops: CDR1 GTSNPN, CDR2 SVGIG (reference sequence).

This clonotype was seen a few times. The CDR3 sequence: CASSQYEQFF. As DNA, the CDR3 is TGTGCCAGCAGTCAATATGAGCAGTTCTTC. The V and J genes are TRBV12-3 or TRBV12-4 and TRBJ2-1; D call uncertain. This CDR3 is 10 amino acids long. The germline V and J ends were trimmed by 5 bases and 8 bases, with 4 bases remaining between them.